The rows below give T cell receptor beta chains drawn from one sample of a study of cytomegalovirus exposure and HLA in healthy donors. The repertoire was sequenced with immunoSEQ multiplex PCR; TCRdb's copy has only in-frame clones and lacks some. The sample shows about 150,000 clones, around 83% of them seen only once. Sequencing was done on a sample of PBMCs. Every receptor here comes from a human donor in good health. The CDR3 runs from the conserved cysteine through the conserved F or W. Each record gives: clone size, J gene, V gene, D gene, CDR3 length, CDR3 DNA, CDR3 protein. D genes are given only for firm matches. A clone size is listed for some rows: how often the clone was seen (once, few, many), or a class if it is expanded.

clone_size: -
j_call: TRBJ1-2
v_call: TRBV5-5
d_call: TRBD1
cdr3_length: 14
cdr3_nt: TGTGCCAGCAGTCGCCAGGGACAGGCTTATGGCTACACCTTC
cdr3_aa: CASSRQGQAYGYTF

clone_size: -
j_call: TRBJ2-2
v_call: TRBV5-1
d_call: TRBD2
cdr3_length: 14
cdr3_nt: TGCGCCAGCAGGACAGCGGGAGTAAGCGGGGAGCTGTTTTTT
cdr3_aa: CASRTAGVSGELFF

clone_size: few
j_call: TRBJ2-7
v_call: TRBV27
d_call: -
cdr3_length: 19
cdr3_nt: TGTGCCAGCAGTTTAATGGCCCCTCATGGCCGCACATTCTCCTACGAGCAGTACTTC
cdr3_aa: CASSLMAPHGRTFSYEQYF

clone_size: -
j_call: TRBJ2-7
v_call: TRBV7-2
d_call: -
cdr3_length: 18
cdr3_nt: TGTGCCAGCAGCCCAGGGCCCACCGCCGTAACGAGCTCCTACGAGCAGTACTTC
cdr3_aa: CASSPGPTAVTSSYEQYF

clone_size: -
j_call: TRBJ2-3
v_call: TRBV6-1
d_call: -
cdr3_length: 13
cdr3_nt: TGTGCCAGCAGTGATCTGTTTGAGGATACGCAGTATTTT
cdr3_aa: CASSDLFEDTQYF

clone_size: -
j_call: TRBJ2-5
v_call: TRBV4-3
d_call: -
cdr3_length: 14
cdr3_nt: TGCGCCAGCAGCCGCGACAGGAGACAAGAGACCCAGTACTTC
cdr3_aa: CASSRDRRQETQYF

clone_size: few
j_call: TRBJ2-1
v_call: TRBV5-1
d_call: -
cdr3_length: 18
cdr3_nt: TGCGCCAGCAGCTTTCGGACTTATAGCGGCCGCTCCTACAATGAGCAGTTCTTC
cdr3_aa: CASSFRTYSGRSYNEQFF

clone_size: once
j_call: TRBJ2-1
v_call: TRBV19
d_call: -
cdr3_length: 14
cdr3_nt: TGTGCCAGTAGTACGCCCGGACAGACCAATGAGCAGTTCTTC
cdr3_aa: CASSTPGQTNEQFF

clone_size: once
j_call: TRBJ1-2
v_call: TRBV9
d_call: -
cdr3_length: 13
cdr3_nt: TGTGCCAGCAGCAAGGGGGTTAACTATGGCTACACCTTC
cdr3_aa: CASSKGVNYGYTF

clone_size: -
j_call: TRBJ1-2
v_call: TRBV5-1
d_call: -
cdr3_length: 13
cdr3_nt: TGCGCCAGCAGCTTGCCGGGTAACTATGGCTACACCTTC
cdr3_aa: CASSLPGNYGYTF

clone_size: -
j_call: TRBJ2-3
v_call: TRBV29-1
d_call: -
cdr3_length: 14
cdr3_nt: TGCAGCGTGACCGGGACGGGGGGCACAGATACGCAGTATTTT
cdr3_aa: CSVTGTGGTDTQYF

clone_size: few
j_call: TRBJ1-6
v_call: TRBV11-2
d_call: -
cdr3_length: 12
cdr3_nt: TGTGCCAGCAGCCTGATAGATTCACCCCTCCACTTT
cdr3_aa: CASSLIDSPLHF

clone_size: -
j_call: TRBJ1-1
v_call: TRBV7-3
d_call: -
cdr3_length: 15
cdr3_nt: TGTGCCAGCAGCTTAAGTCGTAATCCCAACACTGAAGCTTTCTTT
cdr3_aa: CASSLSRNPNTEAFF

clone_size: -
j_call: TRBJ2-2
v_call: TRBV10-2
d_call: -
cdr3_length: 19
cdr3_nt: TGCGCCACCAAGACCTCGGGATACCGACGGATTTCGAACACCGGGGAGCTGTTTTTT
cdr3_aa: CATKTSGYRRISNTGELFF

clone_size: -
j_call: TRBJ2-1
v_call: TRBV7-3
d_call: TRBD2
cdr3_length: 17
cdr3_nt: TGTGCCAGCAGTTCTGACCTAGCGGGAGGGCGGAGAAGTGAGCAGTTCTTC
cdr3_aa: CASSSDLAGGRRSEQFF

clone_size: -
j_call: TRBJ2-1
v_call: TRBV4-2
d_call: -
cdr3_length: 14
cdr3_nt: TGTGCCAGCAGCCCGATCGGGGGTCCTCCCGGGCAGTTCTTC
cdr3_aa: CASSPIGGPPGQFF

clone_size: -
j_call: TRBJ2-7
v_call: TRBV28
d_call: TRBD1
cdr3_length: 14
cdr3_nt: TGTGCCAGCGGGACAGGGGGGTTTGTCTACGAGCAGTACTTC
cdr3_aa: CASGTGGFVYEQYF

clone_size: once
j_call: TRBJ2-7
v_call: TRBV7-9
d_call: TRBD2
cdr3_length: 15
cdr3_nt: TGTGCCAGCAGCCCGCCGGGGGAACTAGCGTCCGAGCAGTACTTC
cdr3_aa: CASSPPGELASEQYF

clone_size: -
j_call: TRBJ2-5
v_call: TRBV4-1
d_call: TRBD1
cdr3_length: 18
cdr3_nt: TGCGCCAGCAGCCAAAGGCCGATTGAGACAGGGGGGATAGAGACCCAGTACTTC
cdr3_aa: CASSQRPIETGGIETQYF

clone_size: -
j_call: TRBJ1-4
v_call: TRBV5-1
d_call: TRBD1
cdr3_length: 15
cdr3_nt: TGCGCCAGCAGCTTGGTTTTTGACAGGGCGGAAAAACTGTTTTTT
cdr3_aa: CASSLVFDRAEKLFF

clone_size: -
j_call: TRBJ2-2
v_call: TRBV7-3
d_call: TRBD1
cdr3_length: 17
cdr3_nt: TGTGCCAGCAGCGCCAACGTGGACAGGGGGGGTGTCGGGGAGCTGTTTTTT
cdr3_aa: CASSANVDRGGVGELFF

clone_size: -
j_call: TRBJ1-1
v_call: TRBV7-9
d_call: -
cdr3_length: 14
cdr3_nt: TGTGCCAGCAGCTGGGGGCATGAGAACACTGAAGCTTTCTTT
cdr3_aa: CASSWGHENTEAFF

clone_size: -
j_call: TRBJ2-1
v_call: TRBV7-8
d_call: TRBD2
cdr3_length: 16
cdr3_nt: TGTGCCAGCAGCTTCCCGGGACTAGCGGGTTTGAATGAGCAGTTCTTC
cdr3_aa: CASSFPGLAGLNEQFF

clone_size: -
j_call: TRBJ2-3
v_call: TRBV5-4
d_call: TRBD2
cdr3_length: 16
cdr3_nt: TGTGCCAGCAGCTCTTATGGACTAGCGGGGGGAGATACGCAGTATTTT
cdr3_aa: CASSSYGLAGGDTQYF

clone_size: few
j_call: TRBJ2-7
v_call: TRBV11-2
d_call: -
cdr3_length: 13
cdr3_nt: TGTGCCAGCAGCTTAGAGCCGGCCTACGAGCAGTACTTC
cdr3_aa: CASSLEPAYEQYF

clone_size: -
j_call: TRBJ2-1
v_call: TRBV9
d_call: -
cdr3_length: 15
cdr3_nt: TGTGCCAGCACCCCCTGGGCCGACTCCTACAATGAGCAGTTCTTC
cdr3_aa: CASTPWADSYNEQFF

clone_size: -
j_call: TRBJ1-2
v_call: TRBV5-6
d_call: -
cdr3_length: 12
cdr3_nt: TGTGCCAGCAGCTTTGGCAACTATGGCTACACCTTC
cdr3_aa: CASSFGNYGYTF

clone_size: -
j_call: TRBJ2-5
v_call: TRBV6-1
d_call: TRBD1
cdr3_length: 15
cdr3_nt: TGTGCCAGCAGTGAGAAGACAGGGGGGCAAGAGACCCAGTACTTC
cdr3_aa: CASSEKTGGQETQYF

clone_size: -
j_call: TRBJ1-3
v_call: TRBV6-5
d_call: -
cdr3_length: 16
cdr3_nt: TGTGCCAGCAGTTACGACGACAGCTTCTCTGGAAACACCATATATTTT
cdr3_aa: CASSYDDSFSGNTIYF

clone_size: -
j_call: TRBJ1-2
v_call: TRBV5-4
d_call: -
cdr3_length: 14
cdr3_nt: TGTGCCAGCAGCTTTGACAGAGGCCTCTATGGCTACACCTTC
cdr3_aa: CASSFDRGLYGYTF

clone_size: -
j_call: TRBJ1-1
v_call: TRBV6-5
d_call: -
cdr3_length: 13
cdr3_nt: TGTGCCAGCAGTTACGGAGTTAGCACTGAAGCTTTCTTT
cdr3_aa: CASSYGVSTEAFF

clone_size: -
j_call: TRBJ1-5
v_call: TRBV5-5
d_call: TRBD1
cdr3_length: 17
cdr3_nt: TGTGCCAGCAGCTTACGAGGGACAGATTATAGCAATCAGCCCCAGCATTTT
cdr3_aa: CASSLRGTDYSNQPQHF

clone_size: -
j_call: TRBJ2-3
v_call: TRBV5-1
d_call: TRBD2
cdr3_length: 17
cdr3_nt: TGCGCCAGCAGCGGGACTAGCGGGGGGCTTATCACAGATACGCAGTATTTT
cdr3_aa: CASSGTSGGLITDTQYF

clone_size: -
j_call: TRBJ2-7
v_call: TRBV4-1
d_call: TRBD1
cdr3_length: 15
cdr3_nt: TGCGCCAGCAGACCTTTGGACAGGAGCTCCTACGAGCAGTACTTC
cdr3_aa: CASRPLDRSSYEQYF

clone_size: -
j_call: TRBJ1-2
v_call: TRBV30
d_call: -
cdr3_length: 13
cdr3_nt: TGTGCCTGGAATCAGGGGATGGCTTCCGGCTACACCTTC
cdr3_aa: CAWNQGMASGYTF

clone_size: few
j_call: TRBJ1-6
v_call: TRBV19
d_call: -
cdr3_length: 12
cdr3_nt: TGTGCCAGTACGACACAGAATTCACCCCTCCACTTT
cdr3_aa: CASTTQNSPLHF

clone_size: -
j_call: TRBJ2-2
v_call: TRBV5-4
d_call: TRBD1
cdr3_length: 15
cdr3_nt: TGTGCCAGCAGACCCGGACAGGGGGCTTACGGGGAGCTGTTTTTT
cdr3_aa: CASRPGQGAYGELFF

clone_size: -
j_call: TRBJ2-7
v_call: TRBV19
d_call: TRBD2
cdr3_length: 12
cdr3_nt: TGTGCCACCAAGACTGGGGGGGACGAGCAGTACTTC
cdr3_aa: CATKTGGDEQYF

clone_size: -
j_call: TRBJ2-2
v_call: TRBV19
d_call: TRBD1
cdr3_length: 14
cdr3_nt: TGTGCCAGTGGGACAGGGGCTAACACCGGGGAGCTGTTTTTT
cdr3_aa: CASGTGANTGELFF

clone_size: -
j_call: TRBJ2-1
v_call: TRBV25-1
d_call: TRBD2
cdr3_length: 16
cdr3_nt: TGTGCCAGCAGTGAATTGGGGACTAGCTCCTACAATGAGCAGTTCTTC
cdr3_aa: CASSELGTSSYNEQFF

clone_size: -
j_call: TRBJ2-7
v_call: TRBV5-6
d_call: TRBD1
cdr3_length: 18
cdr3_nt: TGTGCCAGCAGCTCCAGAGGTAAACAGGGGTACATCTCCTACGAGCAGTACTTC
cdr3_aa: CASSSRGKQGYISYEQYF

clone_size: -
j_call: TRBJ1-5
v_call: TRBV19
d_call: -
cdr3_length: 16
cdr3_nt: TGTGCCAGTAGTATGCGGGGTAGTCCGGATGGGCAGCCCCAGCATTTT
cdr3_aa: CASSMRGSPDGQPQHF

clone_size: few
j_call: TRBJ1-1
v_call: TRBV18
d_call: TRBD1
cdr3_length: 18
cdr3_nt: TGTGCCAGCTCACACAGGAGACCGACAGGGCGGGTGAACACTGAAGCTTTCTTT
cdr3_aa: CASSHRRPTGRVNTEAFF

clone_size: -
j_call: TRBJ1-2
v_call: TRBV12-2
d_call: -
cdr3_length: 18
cdr3_nt: TGTGCAAGTCGCTTAGAACGGGGAGGGGAGCGGATAGATTATGGCTACACCTTC
cdr3_aa: CASRLERGGERIDYGYTF

clone_size: -
j_call: TRBJ2-1
v_call: TRBV5-1
d_call: -
cdr3_length: 16
cdr3_nt: TGCGCCAGCAGCTTGGTGGGCAGGGAGGCCGACAATGAGCAGTTCTTC
cdr3_aa: CASSLVGREADNEQFF

clone_size: -
j_call: TRBJ1-1
v_call: TRBV7-9
d_call: TRBD1
cdr3_length: 14
cdr3_nt: TGTGCCAGCAGCTCTTGGACAGGGGCGGTCGGGGCTTTCTTT
cdr3_aa: CASSSWTGAVGAFF

clone_size: -
j_call: TRBJ1-1
v_call: TRBV13
d_call: TRBD1
cdr3_length: 17
cdr3_nt: TGTGCCAGCAGCTTAGAGGGGACAGGGGTAGGGGACACTGAAGCTTTCTTT
cdr3_aa: CASSLEGTGVGDTEAFF

clone_size: -
j_call: TRBJ2-7
v_call: TRBV10-3
d_call: TRBD1
cdr3_length: 15
cdr3_nt: TGTGCCATCAACGCCAGGGGACAGGGCTACTACGAGCAGTACTTC
cdr3_aa: CAINARGQGYYEQYF

clone_size: -
j_call: TRBJ1-2
v_call: TRBV27
d_call: -
cdr3_length: 13
cdr3_nt: TGTGCCAGCAGTTTATCCAACGGGGGTGGCTACACCTTC
cdr3_aa: CASSLSNGGGYTF